Listed here are 22 T cell receptor beta chains from one sample, sequenced in a study of immune evolution from preneoplasia to lung adenocarcinoma. Measured with immunoSEQ multiplex PCR; TCRdb has only the in-frame clones, and not every one. The sample has some 8,500 clones, 80% to 90% seen once. The sample was FFPE minimally invasive lung adenocarcinoma tissue. Receptor source: a person aged 70 to 85 with lung adenocarcinoma.

The chain couples TRBV6-1 to TRBJ1-5; D unclear. The germline gives CDR1 MNHNS, CDR2 SASEGT. V shed 6 bases and J shed 4 bases, with 10 bases lying between them. The CDR3 is 13 amino acids. CDR3 sequence reads: CASRMDGNQPQHF. DNA for the CDR3: TGTGCCAGCAGGATGGACGGAAATCAGCCCCAGCATTTT.

This clone showed up just once. The chain carries TRBV7-9 and TRBJ1-5, with 9 bases that match TRBD1. The germline V gene has CDR1 SEHNR and CDR2 FQNEAQ (reference sequence). The J segment lost 7 bases and the V segment lost 4 bases, leaving 5 bases of the junction unmatched. This CDR3 spans 14 amino acids. The CDR3 nucleotides are TGTGCCAGCAGCTCTGGGACAGGGAACCAGCCCCAGCATTTT. Translation: CASSSGTGNQPQHF.

In this sample, this clone turned up once. The rearrangement links TRBV9 to TRBJ2-7, with a weak D call TRBD2 (5 bases). Germline V gene data show CDR1 as SGDLS and CDR2 as YYNGEE. The CDR3 spans 14 residues. V was cut by 4 bases and J by 2 bases, with 13 bases left in between. CDR3 coding DNA: TGTGCCAGCAGCATAGCGCAAAGCCCCTACGAGCAGTACTTC. The encoded protein is CASSIAQSPYEQYF.

The chain employs TRBV5-6 and TRBJ1-3; TRBD1 is a possible D gene (6 bases). V lost 1 base to trimming and J lost 5 bases, with 10 bases between them. The CDR3 has 14 amino acids. Germline lookup yields CDR1 SGHDT and CDR2 YYEEEE. The CDR3 loop is CASSLNQGRNTIYF. The CDR3 bases are TGTGCCAGCAGCTTGAATCAGGGGAGAAACACCATATATTTT.

V is TRBV7-2 and J is TRBJ1-5; D is uncertain. The V and J ends lost 2 bases and 3 bases respectively, with 5 bases between them. This CDR3 is built from 13 residues. CDR1 and CDR2 (germline): SGHTA, FQGNSA. CDR3 region: CASSLTLNQPQHF. For the CDR3, the DNA is TGTGCCAGCAGCTTAACCCTCAATCAGCCCCAGCATTTT.

The rearrangement joins TRBV4-1 to TRBJ2-5; 7 positions match TRBD1. Germline CDR1 MGHRA, CDR2 YSYEKL. The CDR3 spans 14 residues. V trimming: 4 bases; J trimming: 6 bases; junction bases outside the gene matches: 8. CDR3 nucleotide sequence: TGCGCCAGCAGCCGGACAGGTGAATGGCAGACCCAGTACTTC. It encodes CASSRTGEWQTQYF.

This clone was counted a few times. The gene calls are TRBV7-2 and TRBJ1-3; perhaps TRBD1 as D (5 bases). V lost 5 bases, J lost 2 bases, and 13 bases lay in between. CDR3 length: 15 amino acids. The V gene's germline CDR1 is SGHTA and CDR2 FQGNSA. CDR3 in DNA: TGTGCCAGCAGCCAAGACAGCGCCGCTGGAAACACCATATATTTT. Protein sequence: CASSQDSAAGNTIYF.

The gene calls are TRBV6-1 and TRBJ1-2; 11 nucleotides agree with TRBD1. Germline CDR1 and CDR2: MNHNS and SASEGT. The CDR3 runs 12 residues. The ends lost 6 bases at V and 8 bases at J; junction bases unmatched: 2. CDR3 in DNA: TGTGCCAGCAGACGGGACAGGGGGGGCTACACCTTC. Protein: CASRRDRGGYTF.

This chain connects TRBV9 to TRBJ2-2, with 8 bases that match TRBD1. CDR1 is SGDLS and CDR2 is YYNGEE in the germline V gene. This CDR3 spans 15 amino acids. After removal of 0 bases from V and 7 bases from J, the junction contained 5 bases not matched to a gene. The CDR3 sequence: CASSVALGQGGELFF. The DNA of the CDR3 is TGTGCCAGCAGCGTAGCCCTAGGACAGGGCGGGGAGCTGTTTTTT. Using reference TRBV9 and TRBJ2-2 for the parts outside the CDR3, the full variable domain is DSGVTQTPKHLITATGQRVTLRCSPRSGDLSVYWYQQSLDQGLQFLIQYYNGEERAKGNILERFSAQQFPDLHSELNLSSLELGDSALYFCASSVALGQGGELFFGEGSRLTVL.

This sequence joins TRBV5-8 and TRBJ1-5; 7 bases map to TRBD1. The CDR3 consists of 16 residues. After removal of 4 bases from V and 2 bases from J, the junction contained 9 bases not matched to a gene. CDR1 and CDR2 from the germline V gene are SGHTS and YDEGEE. The CDR3 loop is CASSPRQGLGNQPQHF. The CDR3 coding sequence is TGTGCCAGCAGCCCTCGACAGGGTTTGGGCAATCAGCCCCAGCATTTT.

This sequence joins TRBV7-9 and TRBJ1-3; D might be TRBD1 (5 bases). Germline V gene sequence: CDR1 SEHNR, CDR2 FQNEAQ (reference sequence). The CDR3 covers 14 residues. With 2 bases removed from V and 11 bases from J, the gap between germline ends came to 16 bases. Here the CDR3 DNA reads TGTGCCAGCAGCTTACAACAGGAAAGAAGCGCCATATATTTT. Translated, it gives CASSLQQERSAIYF.

The chain combines TRBV5-6 with TRBJ2-7, with 10 bases lining up with TRBD1. CDR3 length equals 15 residues. The V segment lost 4 bases and the J segment 6 bases; nucleotides outside the gene matches: 10. From germline, CDR1 is SGHDT and CDR2 YYEEEE. The CDR3 bases are TGTGCCAGCAGCCCGGGCGGGACAGGGGATCCCGAGCAGTACTTC. It yields the protein CASSPGGTGDPEQYF.

The chain carries TRBV19 and TRBJ1-5; D unclear. The CDR3 spans 13 residues. Trimming took 8 bases from V and 6 from J, leaving 14 bases between them. CDR1 LNHDA and CDR2 SQIVND come from the germline V gene (reference sequence). The CDR3 DNA reads as TGTGCCAGTTCAATGAGGGATCCTCAGCCCCAGCATTTT. Its protein is CASSMRDPQPQHF.

V and J are TRBV6-6 and TRBJ1-2; no clear D. Germline V gives CDR1 MNHNY, CDR2 SVGAGI (reference sequence). Between the trimmed V and J ends, which lost 8 bases and 6 bases, there was a span of 16 bases. CDR3 length equals 13 residues. CDR3 DNA: TGTGCCAGCCAAAAGGCAGACTCTCATGGCTACACCTTC. This encodes CASQKADSHGYTF.

This clone was observed once. J is TRBJ2-7 and V is TRBV10-2; 10 bases fit TRBD1. Trimming at V came to 6 bases and at J to 3 bases, leaving 2 bases not matched to a gene. CDR1 WSHSY and CDR2 SAAADI come from the germline V gene. The CDR3 is made up of 13 amino acids. The CDR3 protein is CASRGDRGYEQYF. In DNA form, the CDR3 reads TGCGCCAGCAGAGGGGACAGGGGCTACGAGCAGTACTTC.

The CDR3 loop is CASNTGGHNSPLHF. In DNA, the CDR3 is TGTGCCAGCAATACAGGAGGGCATAATTCACCCCTCCACTTT. This sequence joins TRBV2 and TRBJ1-6, with D possibly matching TRBD1 (5 bases). The CDR3 sequence is 14 residues long. Per germline, CDR1 SNHLY and CDR2 FYNNEI. V was shortened by 7 bases and J by 5 bases, with 12 bases between the two germline ends.

The CDR3 loop reads CASSILGQGTYEQYF. In DNA, the CDR3 is TGTGCCAGTAGTATCCTAGGACAGGGGACCTACGAGCAGTACTTC. The chain has TRBV19 and TRBJ2-7; TRBD1 matches at 9 bases. Germline CDR1 is LNHDA and CDR2 is SQIVND (reference sequence). J gave up 2 bases and V 3 bases, and 5 bases lay outside the gene matches. The CDR3 has 15 amino acids.

This chain connects TRBV6-1 to TRBJ2-7; possibly TRBD1 for D (6 bases). The CDR3 sequence is 13 residues long. Trimming removed 6 bases at V and 2 bases at J, with 11 bases between. The germline CDR1 and CDR2 sequences are MNHNS and SASEGT. DNA of the CDR3: TGTGCCAGCAGATGGGACACGCCCTACGAGCAGTACTTC. Its protein is CASRWDTPYEQYF.

The chain couples TRBV5-1 to TRBJ1-1; D call uncertain. Trimming pared 0 bases from V and 1 base from J, leaving 7 bases between. From germline, CDR1 is SGHRS and CDR2 YFSETQ. The CDR3 length is 14 residues. The CDR3 is CASSLASQNTEAFF. The CDR3 DNA is TGCGCCAGCAGCTTGGCCTCTCAGAACACTGAAGCTTTCTTT.

This chain joins TRBV29-1 and TRBJ1-5, with 9 nucleotides matching TRBD1. The CDR3 runs 21 residues. With V trimmed by 5 bases and J by 5 bases, 28 bases remained unmatched. Germline CDR1 is SQVTM and CDR2 is ANQGSEA. CDR3 sequence (DNA): TGCAGCGTTAGCCTTGTTCGGGGACAGGGCTTAGGGGGATGGTACGATCAGCCCCAGCATTTT. Its protein is CSVSLVRGQGLGGWYDQPQHF.

V usage is TRBV4-1 and J usage is TRBJ2-7; a possible D gene is TRBD2 (5 bases). V was clipped by 8 bases and J by 0 bases, with 14 bases between them. The germline V gene has CDR1 MGHRA and CDR2 YSYEKL. The CDR3 is made up of 14 amino acids. CDR3 loop: CASRYGLSSYEQYF. As DNA, the CDR3 is TGCGCCAGCCGATACGGACTCAGCTCCTACGAGCAGTACTTC.

The chain is built from TRBV6-1 and TRBJ2-2; TRBD2 is a possible D gene (6 bases). Trimming shortened V by 7 bases and J by 4 bases, and 7 bases separated the two germline ends. This CDR3 comprises 12 residues. The germline CDR1 and CDR2 sequences are MNHNS and SASEGT. The CDR3 loop is CASTSVTGELFF. CDR3 coding DNA: TGTGCCAGCACTAGCGTCACCGGGGAGCTGTTTTTT.